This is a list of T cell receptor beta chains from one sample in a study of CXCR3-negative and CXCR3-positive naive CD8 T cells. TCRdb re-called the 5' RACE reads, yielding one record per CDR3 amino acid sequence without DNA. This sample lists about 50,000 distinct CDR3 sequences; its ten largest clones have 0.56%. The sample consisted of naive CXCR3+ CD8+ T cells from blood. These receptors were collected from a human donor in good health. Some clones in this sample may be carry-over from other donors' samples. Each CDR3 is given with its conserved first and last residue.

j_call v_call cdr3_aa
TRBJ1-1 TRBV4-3 CASSQDGGRANTEAFF
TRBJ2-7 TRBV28 CASRVNTGIYEQYF
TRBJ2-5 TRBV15 CATSGAGGTEETQYF
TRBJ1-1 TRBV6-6 CASSQGLNTEAFF
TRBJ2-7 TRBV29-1 CSAQGHGSYEQYF
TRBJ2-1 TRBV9 CASSAKGTPYNEQFF
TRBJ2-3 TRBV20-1 CSARDRRAGADTQYF
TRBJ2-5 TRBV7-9 CASSSPREYQETQYF
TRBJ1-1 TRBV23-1 CASSQRDRGPSTEAFF
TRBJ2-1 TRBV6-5 CASSYGGSSYNEQFF
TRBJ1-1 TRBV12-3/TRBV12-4 CASSLSFGTGGFF
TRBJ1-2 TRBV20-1 CSAAPGQVSYGYTF
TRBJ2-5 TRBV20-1 CSARGSSGKETQYF
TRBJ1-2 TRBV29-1 CSVDPGLYGYTF
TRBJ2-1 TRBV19 CASSIGGYLGNEQFF
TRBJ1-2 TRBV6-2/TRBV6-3 CASSYSTGKIYGYTF
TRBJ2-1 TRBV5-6 CASSLTTALTYNEQFF
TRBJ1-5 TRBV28 CASSPGTGGFQPQHF
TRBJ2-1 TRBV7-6 CASSLGWSASGYNEQFF
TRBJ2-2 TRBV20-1 CSAREPIGAGELFF
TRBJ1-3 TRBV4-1 CASSHHPPGGSGNTIYF
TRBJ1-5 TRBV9 CASSPGQGNQPQHF
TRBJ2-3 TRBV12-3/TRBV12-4 CASSRTNTDTQYF
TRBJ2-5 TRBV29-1 CSVNWRSGDQETQYF
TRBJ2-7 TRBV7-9 CASSFWQGALNEQYF
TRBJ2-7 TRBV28 CASSSLTSGSYEQYF
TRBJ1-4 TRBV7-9 CASSSNPETNEKLFF
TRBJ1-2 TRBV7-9 CASSLAAQLKDGYTF
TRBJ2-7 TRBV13 CASSLVGGGVFSYEQYF
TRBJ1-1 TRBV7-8 CASSFGGKNTEAFF
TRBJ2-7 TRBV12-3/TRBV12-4 CASRLHGESGYEQYF
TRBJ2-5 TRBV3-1 CASSQEGPAGGQETQYF
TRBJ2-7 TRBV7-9 CASRGRSYEQYF
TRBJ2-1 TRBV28 CASSLMGGASYNEQFF
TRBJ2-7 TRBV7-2 CASSLHRLSSYEQYF
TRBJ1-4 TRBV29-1 CSVVEGYNEKLFF
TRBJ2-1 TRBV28 CASSIWGGHTFF
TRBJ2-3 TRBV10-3 CAIRITDTQYF
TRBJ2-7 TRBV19 CASSTGQGSEQYF
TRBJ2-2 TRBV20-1 CSASSQDHTGELFF
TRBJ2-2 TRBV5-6 CASSFTPTGELFF
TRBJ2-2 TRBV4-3 CASSQGVNAGELFF
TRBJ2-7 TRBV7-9 CASSQVGQGDEQYF
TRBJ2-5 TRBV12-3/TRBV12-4 CASSLTGRGETQYF
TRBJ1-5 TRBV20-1 CSATGTGEVQPQHF
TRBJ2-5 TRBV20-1 CSARDLRAMGTQYF
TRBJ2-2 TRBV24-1 CATSDQQGLNTGELFF
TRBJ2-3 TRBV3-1 CASSQVTSPRTDTQYF
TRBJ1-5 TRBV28 CASSPGLINQPQHF
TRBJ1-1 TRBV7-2 CASIRARPGQGKTEAFF
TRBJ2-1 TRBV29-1 CSVLQGAGNEQFF
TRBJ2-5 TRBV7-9 CASSSNRDAETQYF
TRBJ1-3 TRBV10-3 CAIEDFGSGNTIYF
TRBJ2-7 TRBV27 CASSWTDSYEQYF
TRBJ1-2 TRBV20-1 CSARALGVRPGYTF
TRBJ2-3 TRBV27 CASSASYNWDTQYF
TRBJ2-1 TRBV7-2 CASRVGTPEQFF